This passage covers 10 T cell receptor beta chains from one sample sequenced in a study of OX40 agonist ivuxolimab in advanced cancers. The receptor library was made with the immunoSEQ multiplex PCR assay. TCRdb limited this immuneACCESS table to in-frame rearrangements with V and J called. A share of clones is missing; checked studies link under half to unresolved V genes, and the rest is unexplained. The sample yields some 69,000 clones; almost 90% were counted once. About 11% of the sample goes to the ten largest clones. Sequences were derived from CD4+ or CD8+ T cells sorted from blood, sampled in a trial of the OX40 agonist ivuxolimab. These receptors were obtained from an adult with an advanced solid tumor such as melanoma, head and neck, liver or kidney cancer.

CDR3 sequence: CASSPNTDTQYF. The CDR3 DNA reads as TGCGCCAGCAGCCCAAACACAGATACGCAGTATTTT. The chain couples TRBV5-1 to TRBJ2-3; D unresolved. Trimming shortened V by 4 bases and J by 2 bases, and 5 bases separated the two germline ends. The CDR3 loop spans 12 amino acids. CDR1 and CDR2 (germline): SGHRS, YFSETQ.

The gene calls are TRBV10-3 and TRBJ1-2; D gene ambiguous. This CDR3 is built from 13 residues. Trimming pared 9 bases from V and 0 bases from J, leaving 11 bases between. CDR1 is ENHRY, CDR2 SYGVKD, per germline. The CDR3 bases are TGTGCCATAAGGACGGGAGCTAACTATGGCTACACCTTC. Its protein product is CAIRTGANYGYTF.

This clone came up once. The V call is TRBV18, the J call TRBJ2-3; D may be TRBD2 (6 bases). Between the trimmed V and J ends, which lost 2 bases and 3 bases, there was a span of 9 bases. From germline, CDR1 is KGHSH and CDR2 LQKENI. CDR3 length equals 14 residues. CDR3 in amino acids: CASSPAGITDTQYF. As DNA, the CDR3 is TGTGCCAGCTCACCAGCGGGAATAACAGATACGCAGTATTTT.

The CDR3 DNA reads as TGTGCCAGTAGTATCATGGGGCAGATGAACACTGAAGCTTTCTTT. It codes for CASSIMGQMNTEAFF. V usage is TRBV19 and J usage is TRBJ1-1; a weak D match, TRBD1 (5 bases). V was pared by 3 bases and J by 0 bases, with 11 bases between. The CDR3 has 15 amino acids. Germline V gives CDR1 LNHDA, CDR2 SQIVND (reference sequence). Full variable domain (missing parts from reference TRBV19 and TRBJ1-1): DGGITQSPKYLFRKEGQNVTLSCEQNLNHDAMYWYRQDPGQGLRLIYYSQIVNDFQKGDIAEGYSVSREKKESFPLTVTSAQKNPTAFYLCASSIMGQMNTEAFFGQGTRLTVV.

The chain recombines TRBV5-1 with TRBJ2-7, with 12 positions matching TRBD1. V gave up 4 bases and J gave up 3 bases; unmatched junction bases: 5. Germline CDR1 reads SGHRS; CDR2 reads YFSETQ. There are 15 residues in the CDR3. The CDR3 DNA follows: TGCGCCAGCAGCACCCGGGACAGGGGGCTCTACGAGCAGTACTTC. As protein: CASSTRDRGLYEQYF.

This chain connects TRBV5-6 to TRBJ2-1; 15 bases are shared with TRBD2. The J segment lost 8 bases and the V segment lost 4 bases, leaving 7 bases of the junction unmatched. CDR3 size: 16 residues. Germline CDR1 SGHDT, CDR2 YYEEEE. CDR3 sequence reads: CASSAGTSGRRHEQFF. In DNA, the CDR3 is TGTGCCAGCAGCGCCGGGACTAGCGGGAGGAGGCATGAGCAGTTCTTC.

CDR3 in amino acids: CASSSSRGALFPTQYF. For the CDR3, the DNA is TGTGCCAGCAGCTCCTCTCGGGGGGCCCTTTTCCCGACCCAGTACTTC. This chain joins TRBV7-2 and TRBJ2-5; maybe TRBD2 (7 bases). Germline CDR1 and CDR2: SGHTA and FQGNSA. CDR3 length: 16 amino acids. Trimming shortened V by 4 bases and J by 7 bases, and 22 bases separated the two germline ends.

This rearrangement joins TRBV19 to TRBJ1-2; no clear D gene. Per the germline V gene, CDR1 is LNHDA and CDR2 is SQIVND (reference sequence). There are 14 residues in the CDR3. Trimming removed 5 bases at V and 3 bases at J, with 13 bases between. DNA of the CDR3: TGTGCCAGTAGTCCCGACGGAGAGTACTATGGCTACACCTTC. Translation: CASSPDGEYYGYTF. The full variable domain, in which reference TRBV19 and TRBJ1-2 provide the parts outside the CDR3, is DGGITQSPKYLFRKEGQNVTLSCEQNLNHDAMYWYRQDPGQGLRLIYYSQIVNDFQKGDIAEGYSVSREKKESFPLTVTSAQKNPTAFYLCASSPDGEYYGYTFGSGTRLTVV.

The chain joins TRBV6-1 to TRBJ2-7; 7 positions agree with TRBD2. CDR3 size: 14 residues. V was pared by 5 bases and J by 7 bases, with 11 bases of the junction left unmatched. In germline, CDR1 is MNHNS, CDR2 SASEGT. As DNA, the CDR3 is TGTGCCAGCAGTTCAGGACTAGGGGAGGAGGAGCAGTACTTC. This translates into CASSSGLGEEEQYF.

The chain's CDR3 is CASSLLAGQETQYF. CDR3 in DNA: TGTGCCAGCAGTTTACTAGCGGGACAAGAGACCCAGTACTTC. This chain connects TRBV5-6 to TRBJ2-5, with TRBD2 matching over 10 bases. The germline V gene has CDR1 SGHDT and CDR2 YYEEEE. The CDR3 has 14 amino acids. V lost 5 bases and J lost 2; bases outside the gene matches: 3.